In this sample, the clone carrying this T cell receptor (beta chain) turned up a few times. The data are from a study of patients and donors after allogeneic stem cell transplantation. TCRdb called the RT-PCR reads again in MiXCR, with one record for every CDR3 protein. The table shows 200,000 to 250,000 distinct CDR3 sequences, with over 12% occurring only once. The receptor was isolated from a human donor who was either an allogeneic HSCT recipient or a stem cell or donor lymphocyte infusion donor (not recorded which). It is not recorded whose cells these are; they may come from a transplant donor. The sequenced sample was blood, either unsorted or a sorted T cell fraction (not recorded which).

This chain's CDR3 is CASSHTRGRVQHF. The CDR3 nucleotides read TGTGCCAGCAGCCATACCCGGGGAAGGGTCCAGCATTTT. The chain recombines TRBV3-1 with TRBJ1-5; D gene uncertain. The germline V gene has CDR1 LGHDT and CDR2 YNNKEL (reference sequence). The V and J ends lost 3 bases and 12 bases respectively, with 15 bases between them. CDR3 length: 13 amino acids.